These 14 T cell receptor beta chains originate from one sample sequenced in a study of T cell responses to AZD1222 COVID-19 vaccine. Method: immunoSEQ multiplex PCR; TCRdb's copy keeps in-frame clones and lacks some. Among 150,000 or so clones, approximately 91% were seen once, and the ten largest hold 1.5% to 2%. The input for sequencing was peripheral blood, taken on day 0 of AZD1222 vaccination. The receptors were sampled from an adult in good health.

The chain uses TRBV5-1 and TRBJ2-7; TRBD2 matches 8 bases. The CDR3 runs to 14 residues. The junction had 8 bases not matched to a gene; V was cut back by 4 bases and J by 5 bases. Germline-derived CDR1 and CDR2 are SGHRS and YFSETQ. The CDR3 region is CASSLPGGGNEQYF. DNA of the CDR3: TGCGCCAGCAGCCTCCCCGGGGGGGGAAACGAGCAGTACTTC.

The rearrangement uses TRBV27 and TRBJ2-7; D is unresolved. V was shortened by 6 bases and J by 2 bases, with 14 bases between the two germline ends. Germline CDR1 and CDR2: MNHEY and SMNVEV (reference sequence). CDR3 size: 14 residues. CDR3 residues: CASSRTGGTYEQYF. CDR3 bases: TGTGCCAGCAGCCGAACGGGTGGAACCTACGAGCAGTACTTC.

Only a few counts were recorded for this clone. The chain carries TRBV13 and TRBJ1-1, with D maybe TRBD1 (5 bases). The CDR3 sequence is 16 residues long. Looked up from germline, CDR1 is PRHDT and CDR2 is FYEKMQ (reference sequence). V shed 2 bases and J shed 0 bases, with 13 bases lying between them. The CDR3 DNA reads TGTGCCAGCAGCTTAACGACAGCCCTATTGAACACTGAAGCTTTCTTT. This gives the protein CASSLTTALLNTEAFF.

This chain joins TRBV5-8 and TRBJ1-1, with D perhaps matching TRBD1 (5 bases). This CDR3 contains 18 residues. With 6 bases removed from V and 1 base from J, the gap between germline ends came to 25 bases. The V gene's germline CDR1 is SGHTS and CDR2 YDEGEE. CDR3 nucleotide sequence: TGTGCCAGCACCTTTAGGGATCTCTCCCGGGACCCGAACACTGAAGCTTTCTTT. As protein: CASTFRDLSRDPNTEAFF.

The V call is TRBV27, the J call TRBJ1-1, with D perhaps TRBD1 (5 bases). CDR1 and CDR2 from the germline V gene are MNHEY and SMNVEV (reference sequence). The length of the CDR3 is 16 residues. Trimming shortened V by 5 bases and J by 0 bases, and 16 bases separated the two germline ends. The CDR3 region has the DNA TGTGCCAGCAGTCCCCTGGGGGTGCGTTTGAACACTGAAGCTTTCTTT. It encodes CASSPLGVRLNTEAFF.

CDR3 nucleotides: TGTGCCAGCAGTTTTAATAGCAATCAGCCCCAGCATTTT. It specifies CASSFNSNQPQHF. The rearrangement uses TRBV27 and TRBJ1-5; D is undetermined. Per the germline V gene, CDR1 is MNHEY and CDR2 is SMNVEV (reference sequence). V was trimmed by 3 bases and J by 0 bases, leaving 3 bases between them. There are 13 residues in the CDR3.

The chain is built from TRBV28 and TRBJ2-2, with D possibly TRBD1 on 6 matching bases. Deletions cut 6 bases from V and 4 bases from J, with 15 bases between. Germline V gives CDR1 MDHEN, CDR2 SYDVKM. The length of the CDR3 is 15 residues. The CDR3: CASRQQGTGTGELFF. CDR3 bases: TGTGCCAGCAGGCAACAGGGAACGGGCACCGGGGAGCTGTTTTTT.

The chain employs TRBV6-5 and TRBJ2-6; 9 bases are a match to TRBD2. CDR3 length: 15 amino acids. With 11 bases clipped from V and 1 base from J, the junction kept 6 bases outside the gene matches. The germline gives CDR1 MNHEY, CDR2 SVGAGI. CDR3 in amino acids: CASVAGVSGANVLTF. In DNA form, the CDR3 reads TGTGCCTCCGTAGCGGGGGTATCTGGGGCCAACGTCCTGACTTTC.

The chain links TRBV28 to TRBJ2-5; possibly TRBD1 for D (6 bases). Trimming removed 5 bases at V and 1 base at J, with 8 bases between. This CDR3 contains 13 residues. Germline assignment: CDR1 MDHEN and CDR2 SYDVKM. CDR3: CASSQGTQETQYF. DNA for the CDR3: TGTGCCAGCAGTCAGGGGACCCAAGAGACCCAGTACTTC.

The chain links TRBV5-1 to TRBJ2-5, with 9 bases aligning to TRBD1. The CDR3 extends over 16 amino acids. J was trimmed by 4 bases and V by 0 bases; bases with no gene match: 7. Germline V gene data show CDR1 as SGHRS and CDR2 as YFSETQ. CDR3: CASSLDRGRVGETQYF. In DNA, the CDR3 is TGCGCCAGCAGCTTGGACAGGGGGCGCGTAGGAGAGACCCAGTACTTC.

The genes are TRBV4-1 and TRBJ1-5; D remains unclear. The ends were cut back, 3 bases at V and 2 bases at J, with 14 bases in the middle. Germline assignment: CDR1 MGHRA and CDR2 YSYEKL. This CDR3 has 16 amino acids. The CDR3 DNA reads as TGCGCCAGCAGCCAGCCGGGAGGTTTCGGCAATCAGCCCCAGCATTTT. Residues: CASSQPGGFGNQPQHF.

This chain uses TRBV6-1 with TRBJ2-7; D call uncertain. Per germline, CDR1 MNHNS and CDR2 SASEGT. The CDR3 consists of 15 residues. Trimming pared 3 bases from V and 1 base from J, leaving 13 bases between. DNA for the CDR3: TGTGCCAGCAGTGATAGGAGACGTGAGTCCTACGAGCAGTACTTC. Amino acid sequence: CASSDRRRESYEQYF.

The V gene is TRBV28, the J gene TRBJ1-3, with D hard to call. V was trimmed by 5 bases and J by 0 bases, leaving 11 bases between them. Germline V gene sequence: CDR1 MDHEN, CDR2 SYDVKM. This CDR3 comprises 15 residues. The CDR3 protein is CASSPGGLSGNTIYF. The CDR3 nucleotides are TGTGCCAGCAGTCCCGGCGGCCTCTCTGGAAACACCATATATTTT.

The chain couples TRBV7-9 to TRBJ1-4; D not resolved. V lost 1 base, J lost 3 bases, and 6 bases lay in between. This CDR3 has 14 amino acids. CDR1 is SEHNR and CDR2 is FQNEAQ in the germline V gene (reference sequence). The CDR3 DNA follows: TGTGCCAGCAGCTTAGACAGATCTAATGAAAAACTGTTTTTT. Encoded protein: CASSLDRSNEKLFF.